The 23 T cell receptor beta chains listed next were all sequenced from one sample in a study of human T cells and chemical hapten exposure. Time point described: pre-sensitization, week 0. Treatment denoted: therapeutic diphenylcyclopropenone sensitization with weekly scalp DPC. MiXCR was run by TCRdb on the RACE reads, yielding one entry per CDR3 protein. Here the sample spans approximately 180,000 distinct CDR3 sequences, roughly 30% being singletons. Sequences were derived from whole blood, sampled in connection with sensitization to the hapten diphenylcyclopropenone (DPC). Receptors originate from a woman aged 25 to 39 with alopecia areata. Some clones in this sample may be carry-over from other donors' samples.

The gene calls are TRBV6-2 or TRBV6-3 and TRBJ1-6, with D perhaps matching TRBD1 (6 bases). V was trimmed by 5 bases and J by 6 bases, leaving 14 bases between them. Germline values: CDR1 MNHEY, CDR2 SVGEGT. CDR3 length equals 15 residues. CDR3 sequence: CASSPSGARNSPLHF. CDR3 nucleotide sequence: TGTGCCAGCAGTCCCTCGGGGGCCCGTAATTCACCCCTCCACTTT.

Here the CDR3 DNA reads TGCAGTGTCATACTAGCGGAGTACCAAGAGACCCAGTACTTC. Translating gives CSVILAEYQETQYF. J is TRBJ2-5 and V is TRBV20-1, with 8 bases fitting TRBD2. Per the germline V gene, CDR1 is DFQATT and CDR2 is SNEGSKA (reference sequence). This CDR3 region has 14 residues. J gave up 0 bases and V 7 bases, and 7 bases lay outside the gene matches.

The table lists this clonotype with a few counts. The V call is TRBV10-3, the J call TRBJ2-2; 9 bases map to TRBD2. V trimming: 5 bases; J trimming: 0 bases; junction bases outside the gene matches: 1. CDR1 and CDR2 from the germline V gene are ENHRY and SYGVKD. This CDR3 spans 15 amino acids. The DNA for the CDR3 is TGTGCCATCAGTTCTAGCGGGACGAACACCGGGGAGCTGTTTTTT. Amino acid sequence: CAISSSGTNTGELFF.

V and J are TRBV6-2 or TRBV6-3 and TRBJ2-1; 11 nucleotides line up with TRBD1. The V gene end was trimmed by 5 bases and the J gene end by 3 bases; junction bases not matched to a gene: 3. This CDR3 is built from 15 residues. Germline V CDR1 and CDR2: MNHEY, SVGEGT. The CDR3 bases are TGTGCCAGCAGTAAGGGGACAGGGGGCTACAATGAGCAGTTCTTC. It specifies CASSKGTGGYNEQFF.

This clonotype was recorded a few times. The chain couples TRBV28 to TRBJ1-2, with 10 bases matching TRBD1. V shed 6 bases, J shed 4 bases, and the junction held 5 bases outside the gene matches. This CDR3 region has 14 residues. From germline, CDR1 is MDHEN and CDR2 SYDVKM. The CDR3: CASRRQGAGYGYTF. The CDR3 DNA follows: TGTGCCAGCAGAAGACAGGGGGCAGGCTATGGCTACACCTTC.

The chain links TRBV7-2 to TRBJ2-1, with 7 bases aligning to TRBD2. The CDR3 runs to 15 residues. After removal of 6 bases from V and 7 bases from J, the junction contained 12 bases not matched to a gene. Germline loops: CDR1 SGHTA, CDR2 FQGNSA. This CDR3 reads CASSQRGGRWNEQFF. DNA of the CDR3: TGTGCCAGCAGTCAACGGGGCGGGAGATGGAATGAGCAGTTCTTC. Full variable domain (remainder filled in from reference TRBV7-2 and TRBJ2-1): GAGVSQSPSNKVTEKGKDVELRCDPISGHTALYWYRQSLGQGLEFLIYFQGNSAPDKSGLPSDRFSAERTGGSVSTLTIQRTQQEDSAVYLCASSQRGGRWNEQFFGPGTRLTVL.

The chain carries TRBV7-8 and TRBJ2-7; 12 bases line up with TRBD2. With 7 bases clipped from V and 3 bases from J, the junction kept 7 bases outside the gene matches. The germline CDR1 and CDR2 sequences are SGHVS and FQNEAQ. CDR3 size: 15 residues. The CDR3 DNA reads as TGTGCCAGCACCCAGGGACTAGCGGGCTTCTACGAGCAGTACTTC. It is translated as CASTQGLAGFYEQYF.

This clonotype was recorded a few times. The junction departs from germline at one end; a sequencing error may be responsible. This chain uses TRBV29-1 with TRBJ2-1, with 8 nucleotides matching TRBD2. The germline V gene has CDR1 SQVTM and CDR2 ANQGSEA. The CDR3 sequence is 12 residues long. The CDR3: CSVARREGRHIF. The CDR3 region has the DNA TGCAGCGTTGCTCGTCGGGAGGGCCGCCACATCTTC.

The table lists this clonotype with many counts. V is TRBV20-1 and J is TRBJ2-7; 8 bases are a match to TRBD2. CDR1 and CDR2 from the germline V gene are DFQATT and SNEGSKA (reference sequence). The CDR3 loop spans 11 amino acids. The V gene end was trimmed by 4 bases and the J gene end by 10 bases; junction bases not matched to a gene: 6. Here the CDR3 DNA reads TGCAGTGCTACGTCGGGACTAGGACAGTACTTC. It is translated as CSATSGLGQYF.

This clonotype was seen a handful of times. CDR3 nucleotide sequence: TGTGCCAGCACCGTAGGGATTAACTATGGCTACACCTTC. Translated, it gives CASTVGINYGYTF. The gene calls are TRBV28 and TRBJ1-2; D uncertain. Trimming removed 7 bases at V and 1 base at J, with 10 bases between. CDR1 is MDHEN and CDR2 is SYDVKM in the germline V gene. The CDR3 covers 13 residues.

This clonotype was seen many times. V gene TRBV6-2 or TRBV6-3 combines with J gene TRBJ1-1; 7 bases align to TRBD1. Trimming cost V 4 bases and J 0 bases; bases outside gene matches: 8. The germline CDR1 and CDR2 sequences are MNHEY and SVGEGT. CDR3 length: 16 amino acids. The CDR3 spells CASSSRDSNMNTEAFF. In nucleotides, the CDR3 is TGTGCCAGCAGTTCCCGGGACAGTAACATGAACACTGAAGCTTTCTTT.

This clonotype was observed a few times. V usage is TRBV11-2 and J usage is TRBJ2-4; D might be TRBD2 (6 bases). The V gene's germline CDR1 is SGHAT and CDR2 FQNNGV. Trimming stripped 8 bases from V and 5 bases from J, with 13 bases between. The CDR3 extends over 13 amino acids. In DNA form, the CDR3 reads TGTGCCAGCGGGAGGCAGGGTGAAAACATTCAGTACTTC. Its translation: CASGRQGENIQYF.

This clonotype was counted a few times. The CDR3 DNA is TGCAGTGCTAGACAGACTCGACTAGCGGGGGGGCTGGAGGATACGCAGTATTTT. Translating it yields CSARQTRLAGGLEDTQYF. The rearrangement links TRBV20-1 to TRBJ2-3, with 14 bases identical to TRBD2. Trimming at V came to 2 bases and at J to 6 bases, leaving 13 bases not matched to a gene. Germline values: CDR1 DFQATT, CDR2 SNEGSKA (reference sequence). CDR3 length: 18 residues.

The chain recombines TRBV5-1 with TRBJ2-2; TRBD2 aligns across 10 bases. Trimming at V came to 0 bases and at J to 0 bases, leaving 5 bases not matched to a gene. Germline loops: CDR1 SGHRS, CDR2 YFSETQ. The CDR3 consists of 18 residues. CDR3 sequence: CASSLAVTSGANTGELFF. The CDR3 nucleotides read TGCGCCAGCAGCTTGGCCGTAACTAGCGGGGCGAACACCGGGGAGCTGTTTTTT.

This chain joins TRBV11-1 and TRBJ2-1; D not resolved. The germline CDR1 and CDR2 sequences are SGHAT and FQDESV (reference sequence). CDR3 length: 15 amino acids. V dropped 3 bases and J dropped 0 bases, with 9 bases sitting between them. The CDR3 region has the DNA TGTGCCAGCAGCTTGGAACCGAACTCCTACAATGAGCAGTTCTTC. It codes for CASSLEPNSYNEQFF. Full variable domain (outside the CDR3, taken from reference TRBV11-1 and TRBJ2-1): EAEVAQSPRYKITEKSQAVAFWCDPISGHATLYWYRQILGQGPELLVQFQDESVVDDSQLPKDRFSAERLKGVDSTLKIQPAELGDSAMYLCASSLEPNSYNEQFFGPGTRLTVL.

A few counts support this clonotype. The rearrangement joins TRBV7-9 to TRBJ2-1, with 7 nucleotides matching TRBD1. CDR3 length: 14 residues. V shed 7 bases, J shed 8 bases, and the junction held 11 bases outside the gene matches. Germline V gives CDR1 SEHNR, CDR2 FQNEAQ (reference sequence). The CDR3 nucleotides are TGTGCCAGCACAATCCGGACAGGCGGCGATGAGCAGTTCTTC. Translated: CASTIRTGGDEQFF.

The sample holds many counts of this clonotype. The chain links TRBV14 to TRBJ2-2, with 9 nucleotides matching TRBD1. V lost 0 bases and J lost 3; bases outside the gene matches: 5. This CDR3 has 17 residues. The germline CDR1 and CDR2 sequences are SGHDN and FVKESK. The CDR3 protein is CASSQDVGTGYTGELFF. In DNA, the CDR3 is TGTGCCAGCAGCCAAGATGTCGGGACAGGGTACACCGGGGAGCTGTTTTTT.

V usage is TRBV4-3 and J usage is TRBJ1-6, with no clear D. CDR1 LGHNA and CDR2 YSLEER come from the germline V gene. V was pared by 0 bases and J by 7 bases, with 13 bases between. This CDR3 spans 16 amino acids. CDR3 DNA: TGCGCCAGCAGCCAAGAACGGGGTGCCCAAAATTCACCCCTCCACTTT. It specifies CASSQERGAQNSPLHF.

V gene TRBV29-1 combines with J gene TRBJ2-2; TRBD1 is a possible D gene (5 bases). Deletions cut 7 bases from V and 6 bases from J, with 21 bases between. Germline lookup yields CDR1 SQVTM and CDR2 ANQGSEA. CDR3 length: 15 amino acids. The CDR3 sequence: CSAQTGRAKAGELFF. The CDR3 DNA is TGCAGCGCCCAAACGGGCAGGGCAAAGGCCGGGGAGCTGTTTTTT.

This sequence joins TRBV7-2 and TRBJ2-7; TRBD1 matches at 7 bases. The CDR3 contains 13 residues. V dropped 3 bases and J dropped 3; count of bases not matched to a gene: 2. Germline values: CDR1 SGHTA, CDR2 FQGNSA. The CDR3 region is CASSLGQYYEQYF. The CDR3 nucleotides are TGTGCCAGCAGCTTGGGACAGTACTACGAGCAGTACTTC.

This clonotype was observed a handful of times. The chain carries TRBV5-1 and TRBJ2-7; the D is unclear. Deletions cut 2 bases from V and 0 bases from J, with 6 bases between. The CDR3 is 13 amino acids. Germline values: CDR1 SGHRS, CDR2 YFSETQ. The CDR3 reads CASSFESSYEQYF. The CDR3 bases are TGCGCCAGCAGCTTTGAAAGCTCCTACGAGCAGTACTTC. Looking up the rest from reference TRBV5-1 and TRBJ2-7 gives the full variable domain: KAGVTQTPRYLIKTRGQQVTLSCSPISGHRSVSWYQQTPGQGLQFLFEYFSETQRNKGNFPGRFSGRQFSNSRSEMNVSTLELGDSALYLCASSFESSYEQYFGPGTRLTVT.

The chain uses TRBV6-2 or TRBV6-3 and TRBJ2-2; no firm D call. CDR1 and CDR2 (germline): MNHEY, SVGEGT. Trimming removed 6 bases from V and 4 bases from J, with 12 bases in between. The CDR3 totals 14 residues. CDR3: CASSLRASTGELFF. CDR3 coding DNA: TGTGCCAGCAGCTTAAGGGCGAGCACCGGGGAGCTGTTTTTT.

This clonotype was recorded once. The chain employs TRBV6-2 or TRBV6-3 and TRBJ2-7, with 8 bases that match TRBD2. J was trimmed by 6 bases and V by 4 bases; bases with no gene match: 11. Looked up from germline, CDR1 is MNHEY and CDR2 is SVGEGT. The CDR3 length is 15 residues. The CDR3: CASSWTAAGAGEQYF. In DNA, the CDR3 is TGTGCCAGCAGTTGGACCGCAGCGGGAGCGGGCGAGCAGTACTTC.